What follows are 29 T cell receptor beta chains derived from one specimen sequenced in a study of CD8 T cells in Susac syndrome. cDNA came from roughly 0.53 to 1 ug RNA primed by random hexamers. TCRdb independently ran MiXCR on the immunoSEQ multiplex PCR reads; one entry per CDR3 protein. Of about 190,000 distinct CDR3 sequences listed, 80% to 95% were seen once; the top ten hold 0.1%. The sample taken for sequencing was CD4+ T cells from PBMCs. All receptors derive from a human donor in good health.

This rearrangement joins TRBV3-1 to TRBJ2-2, with a weak D call TRBD2 (5 bases). Germline values: CDR1 LGHDT, CDR2 YNNKEL (reference sequence). V lost 3 bases, J lost 8 bases, and 13 bases lay in between. The CDR3 sequence is 14 residues long. The CDR3 nucleotides are TGTGCCAGCAGCCAGGGAGCGGTACAGGGGGAGCTGTTTTTT. Protein: CASSQGAVQGELFF.

The CDR3 bases are TGTGCCACCAGTGACTCGGGACAGGGCTCTGGGGCCAACGTCCTGACTTTC. The encoded protein is CATSDSGQGSGANVLTF. The chain is built from TRBV24-1 and TRBJ2-6; 9 nucleotides match TRBD1. Trimming at V came to 4 bases and at J to 0 bases, leaving 3 bases not matched to a gene. The germline V gene encodes CDR1 KGHDR and CDR2 SFDVKD. There are 17 residues in the CDR3.

The gene calls are TRBV4-2 and TRBJ1-2; 9 bases agree with TRBD1. The J segment lost 2 bases and the V segment lost 1 base, leaving 2 bases of the junction unmatched. The CDR3 is made up of 15 amino acids. Germline loops: CDR1 LGHNA, CDR2 YNFKEQ. The CDR3 sequence is CASSQGGTGNYGYTF. In DNA form, the CDR3 reads TGTGCCAGCAGCCAAGGAGGGACAGGGAACTATGGCTACACCTTC.

The rearrangement links TRBV6-1 to TRBJ2-3; D is unresolved. The CDR3 spans 14 residues. Germline loops: CDR1 MNHNS, CDR2 SASEGT. V shed 10 bases and J shed 2 bases, with 16 bases lying between them. The CDR3 is CAIWKSRNTDTQYF. CDR3 DNA sequence: TGTGCCATATGGAAGAGCAGAAACACAGATACGCAGTATTTT.

The rearrangement links TRBV7-8 to TRBJ2-7, with D hard to call. Per germline, CDR1 SGHVS and CDR2 FQNEAQ. The CDR3 length is 15 residues. The ends were cut back, 0 bases at V and 0 bases at J, with 9 bases in the middle. DNA for the CDR3: TGTGCCAGCAGCTTAGCGGGAAAGGGCTCCTACGAGCAGTACTTC. Translating it yields CASSLAGKGSYEQYF. Full variable domain (remainder filled in from reference TRBV7-8 and TRBJ2-7): GAGVSQSPRYKVAKRGQDVALRCDPISGHVSLFWYQQALGQGPEFLTYFQNEAQLDKSGLPSDRFFAERPEGSVSTLKIQRTQQEDSAVYLCASSLAGKGSYEQYFGPGTRLTVT.

V usage is TRBV7-3 and J usage is TRBJ1-3; weak D call: TRBD1 (5 bases). Germline CDR1 is SGHTA and CDR2 is FQGTGA. This CDR3 has 16 amino acids. The ends were cut back, 10 bases at V and 3 bases at J, with 22 bases in the middle. The CDR3 DNA sequence: TGTGCCACCGTAAATATACTGGACATCGGTGGAAACACCATATATTTT. It encodes CATVNILDIGGNTIYF.

The chain uses TRBV15 and TRBJ2-7; TRBD1 agrees at 9 bases. This CDR3 spans 14 amino acids. V gave up 2 bases and J gave up 6 bases; unmatched junction bases: 5. The germline V gene encodes CDR1 LNHNV and CDR2 YYDKDF (reference sequence). CDR3 bases: TGTGCCACCAGCAGAAGACAGGGGGGTGGCGAGCAGTACGTC. It translates to CATSRRQGGGEQYV.

This clonotype occurred once. The chain employs TRBV7-2 and TRBJ1-2, with TRBD1 matching over 7 bases. Trimming cost V 4 bases and J 9 bases; bases outside gene matches: 11. Germline V gene lookup returns CDR1 SGHTA and CDR2 FQGNSA. This CDR3 has 14 amino acids. The CDR3 nucleotides are TGTGCCAGCAGCTCCTCCGGGACAGCTTCCCGCTACACCTTC. Its protein is CASSSSGTASRYTF.

The rearrangement links TRBV29-1 to TRBJ2-3, with 7 positions matching TRBD1. Germline V gene lookup returns CDR1 SQVTM and CDR2 ANQGSEA. V was pared by 4 bases and J by 2 bases, with 9 bases of the junction left unmatched. The CDR3 totals 15 residues. The CDR3 sequence is CSVAPTGVVTDTQYF. DNA for the CDR3: TGCAGCGTTGCCCCAACAGGGGTTGTCACAGATACGCAGTATTTT.

The V call is TRBV5-1, the J call TRBJ1-6; 7 nucleotides line up with TRBD1. The CDR3 length is 15 residues. The germline gives CDR1 SGHRS, CDR2 YFSETQ. Trimming at V came to 4 bases and at J to 5 bases, leaving 6 bases not matched to a gene. CDR3 sequence reads: CASSPPGTDNSPLHF. CDR3 nucleotides: TGCGCCAGCAGCCCCCCTGGGACAGATAATTCACCCCTCCACTTT.

The chain is built from TRBV30 and TRBJ1-1; perhaps TRBD1 as D (5 bases). The V end was cut by 3 bases, the J end by 6 bases, with 8 bases between. CDR3 size: 11 residues. Germline assignment: CDR1 GTSNPN and CDR2 SVGIG (reference sequence). The DNA for the CDR3 is TGTGCCTGGAGGAGGGACTCTGAAGCTTTCTTT. Its protein product is CAWRRDSEAFF.

CDR3 in DNA: TGTGCCAGCAGCCCCGCAGGTGGGGTCACAGATACGCAGTATTTT. It codes for CASSPAGGVTDTQYF. J is TRBJ2-3 and V is TRBV7-2; D is uncertain. Trimming shortened V by 5 bases and J by 2 bases, and 14 bases separated the two germline ends. Germline loops: CDR1 SGHTA, CDR2 FQGNSA. The CDR3 contains 15 residues.

The J gene is TRBJ2-3, the V gene TRBV7-3; D might be TRBD2 (7 bases). CDR1 is SGHTA and CDR2 is FQGTGA in the germline V gene. V dropped 3 bases and J dropped 0 bases, with 10 bases sitting between them. The CDR3 consists of 15 residues. CDR3 nucleotides: TGTGCCAGCAGCTTCAGGGGAGGGAGCACAGATACGCAGTATTTT. This codes for CASSFRGGSTDTQYF.

The chain combines TRBV5-1 with TRBJ1-6; D remains unclear. Per germline, CDR1 SGHRS and CDR2 YFSETQ. The CDR3 spans 16 residues. Trimming removed 0 bases from V and 4 bases from J, with 11 bases in between. Here the CDR3 reads CASSLEFGSYNSPLHF. As DNA, the CDR3 is TGCGCCAGCAGCTTGGAATTCGGATCATATAATTCACCCCTCCACTTT.

The rearrangement uses TRBV6-5 and TRBJ1-1; no firm D call. This CDR3 is 11 amino acids long. The germline V gene has CDR1 MNHEY and CDR2 SVGAGI. V was cut by 7 bases and J by 4 bases, with 7 bases left in between. The CDR3 here is CASTQGTEAFF. The CDR3 DNA reads TGTGCCAGCACTCAAGGCACTGAAGCTTTCTTT.

The rearrangement joins TRBV7-2 to TRBJ2-1; D may be TRBD1 (5 bases). Trimming shortened V by 6 bases and J by 9 bases, and 12 bases separated the two germline ends. Per the germline V gene, CDR1 is SGHTA and CDR2 is FQGNSA. This CDR3 contains 12 residues. The DNA of the CDR3 is TGTGCCAGCAGACCCGACAGTGCTGAGCAGTTCTTC. This translates into CASRPDSAEQFF.

The chain employs TRBV2 and TRBJ2-1; 7 bases are a match to TRBD1. The V and J ends lost 2 bases and 3 bases, in that order; junction bases with no gene match: 13. Germline CDR1 reads SNHLY; CDR2 reads FYNNEI. This CDR3 is 18 amino acids long. The CDR3 protein is CASSEWRLSAGGYNEQFF. The CDR3, as DNA: TGTGCCAGCAGTGAATGGAGACTCTCGGCAGGGGGCTACAATGAGCAGTTCTTC.

This chain uses TRBV11-2 with TRBJ1-5; tentatively, D is TRBD1 (5 bases). This CDR3 has 14 amino acids. Trimming cost V 2 bases and J 9 bases, with 14 bases left between them. The germline V gene has CDR1 SGHAT and CDR2 FQNNGV. CDR3 region: CASSLLPGVAPQHF. Written as DNA, the CDR3 is TGTGCCAGCAGCTTACTCCCGGGGGTTGCGCCCCAGCATTTT.

This chain joins TRBV4-3 and TRBJ2-1; 7 bases are shared with TRBD2. The CDR3 extends over 14 amino acids. V was pared by 0 bases and J by 7 bases, with 3 bases of the junction left unmatched. Germline lookup yields CDR1 LGHNA and CDR2 YSLEER. CDR3: CASSQEGGDNEQFF. Here the CDR3 DNA reads TGCGCCAGCAGCCAAGAGGGGGGGGATAATGAGCAGTTCTTC.

The chain is built from TRBV3-1 and TRBJ1-6; TRBD1 aligns across 7 bases. Trimming cost V 4 bases and J 7 bases; bases outside gene matches: 4. The germline CDR1 and CDR2 sequences are LGHDT and YNNKEL (reference sequence). This CDR3 has 14 amino acids. The CDR3 loop reads CASSPSTGNSPLHF. The CDR3 DNA sequence: TGTGCCAGCAGCCCCTCGACAGGGAATTCACCCCTCCACTTT. The full variable domain, rest sourced from reference TRBV3-1 and TRBJ1-6, is DTAVSQTPKYLVTQMGNDKSIKCEQNLGHDTMYWYKQDSKKFLKIMFSYNNKELIINETVPNRFSPKSPDKAHLNLHINSLELGDSAVYFCASSPSTGNSPLHFGNGTRLTVT.

The chain combines TRBV19 with TRBJ1-4; no clear D gene. This CDR3 comprises 14 residues. CDR1 and CDR2 (germline): LNHDA, SQIVND (reference sequence). Trimming removed 2 bases from V and 5 bases from J, with 9 bases in between. This CDR3 is CASSIREQNEKLFF. The CDR3 region has the DNA TGTGCCAGTAGTATACGTGAGCAGAATGAAAAACTGTTTTTT.

This sequence joins TRBV6-6 and TRBJ2-2; 7 bases are shared with TRBD1. Germline CDR1 reads MNHNY; CDR2 reads SVGAGI (reference sequence). Trimming cost V 7 bases and J 2 bases; bases outside gene matches: 4. This CDR3 spans 14 amino acids. CDR3 protein: CASIRDRNTGELFF. The CDR3 coding sequence is TGTGCCAGCATACGGGACAGAAACACCGGGGAGCTGTTTTTT.

This chain links TRBV19 with TRBJ1-5; D remains unclear. Germline V CDR1 and CDR2: LNHDA, SQIVND (reference sequence). This CDR3 comprises 15 residues. The V end lost 6 bases, the J end lost 2 bases, and 14 bases lay between the germline ends. The CDR3: CASSPIGDGNQPQHF. CDR3 in DNA: TGTGCCAGTAGCCCCATCGGCGATGGCAATCAGCCCCAGCATTTT.

The rearrangement links TRBV6-1 to TRBJ2-7; 9 positions agree with TRBD1. CDR1 and CDR2 from the germline V gene are MNHNS and SASEGT. The CDR3 sequence is 14 residues long. V gave up 4 bases and J gave up 3 bases; unmatched junction bases: 4. The CDR3 DNA is TGTGCCAGCAGTGTAACGGGACAGGGCTACGAGCAGTACTTC. Amino acids: CASSVTGQGYEQYF.

The rearrangement joins TRBV7-8 to TRBJ2-1, with D tentatively TRBD2 (5 bases). V lost 3 bases, J lost 5 bases, and 20 bases lay in between. There are 17 residues in the CDR3. Germline V lookup: CDR1 SGHVS, CDR2 FQNEAQ. CDR3 nucleotide sequence: TGTGCCAGCAGCTTTAACTTTAGAGGGAGTCCGAACAATGAGCAGTTCTTC. The encoded protein is CASSFNFRGSPNNEQFF.

To note about this clonotype: The junction departs from germline at one end; a sequencing error may be responsible. The chain is built from TRBV14 and TRBJ2-5; possible D gene TRBD2, 6 bases. The CDR3 sequence is 13 residues long. Germline V gene data show CDR1 as SGHDN and CDR2 as FVKESK. This CDR3 reads CASNQGLLGTQYF. CDR3 nucleotide sequence: TGTGCCAGCAACCAAGGACTACTGGGGACCCAGTACTTC.

This clonotype was found once. The chain carries TRBV20-1 and TRBJ2-7; TRBD2 agrees at 11 bases. Germline V CDR1 and CDR2: DFQATT, SNEGSKA (reference sequence). The CDR3 loop spans 15 amino acids. Germline trimming cut 3 bases from V and 1 base from J; bases unmatched to any gene: 5. The CDR3 bases are TGCAGTGCTAGTGCTAGCGGGGGGTTATCCTACGAGCAGTACTTC. Residues: CSASASGGLSYEQYF.

The V and J genes are TRBV6-5 and TRBJ2-7; D is unclear. This CDR3 is 13 amino acids long. V shed 6 bases and J shed 7 bases, with 16 bases lying between them. CDR1 is MNHEY and CDR2 is SVGAGI in the germline V gene. CDR3 in amino acids: CASRKYPGREQYF. The CDR3 nucleotides are TGTGCCAGCAGAAAATACCCAGGCCGGGAGCAGTACTTC.

This rearrangement joins TRBV20-1 to TRBJ1-1; no clear D. There are 15 residues in the CDR3. Germline loops: CDR1 DFQATT, CDR2 SNEGSKA (reference sequence). With 6 bases removed from V and 0 bases from J, the gap between germline ends came to 17 bases. CDR3 sequence: CSAPKSAVLNTEAFF. The CDR3 nucleotides read TGCAGTGCCCCTAAATCGGCAGTCCTGAACACTGAAGCTTTCTTT.